This T cell receptor beta chain comes out of a study of T-cell reconstitution after alpha-beta-depleted transplantation in children. Unique molecular identifiers were used to barcode this TCRbeta library. Using its own MiXCR run on the PCR reads, TCRdb lists one record per CDR3 protein. The table has roughly 400,000 distinct CDR3 sequences, about 20% seen once. This CDR3 has 13 residues. Trimming stripped 3 bases from V and 8 bases from J, with 10 bases between. The chain uses TRBV12-3 or TRBV12-4 and TRBJ2-2, with D unclear. The receptor was isolated from a human donor who donated a stem cell graft to a child with acute myeloid leukemia. The source material was PBMCs from the stem cell graft donor, sampled from the stem cell graft. The CDR3 coding sequence is TGTGCCAGCAGTTTCAATTTTGTGGGGGAGCTGTTTTTT. Translated, it gives CASSFNFVGELFF.